This T cell receptor beta chain came from a study of T cells after posttransplantation cyclophosphamide. Points from the study as a whole: After PTCy, TRB diversity resembled that of CNI/methotrexate controls.

The naive gate required viable CD3+CD4+ or CD3+CD8+ cells with CCR7+CD45RA+CD45RO-CD95-CD27+CD28+ phenotype. As concerns this clone: The antigen is not known.

V gave up 3 bases and J gave up 2 bases, with 13 bases separating them. CDR3 length: 15 residues. Germline values: CDR1 LNHDA, CDR2 SQIVND (reference sequence). The repertoire was sequenced with immunoSEQ multiplex PCR; TCRdb's copy has only in-frame clones and lacks some. This sample has tens of thousands of clones; over 95% occur once, and the top ten carry around 0.13%. Sequenced: naive CD4+ T cells sorted from PBMCs. The receptor was derived from a man aged 50-60 years in good health, CMV-negative, and a related stem cell transplant donor. J is TRBJ2-5 and V is TRBV19; D gene ambiguous. This CDR3 is CASSISPTSQETQYF. In DNA, the CDR3 is TGTGCCAGTAGTATTAGTCCCACGTCTCAAGAGACCCAGTACTTC. Combining the CDR3 with reference TRBV19 and TRBJ2-5 gives the whole variable domain DGGITQSPKYLFRKEGQNVTLSCEQNLNHDAMYWYRQDPGQGLRLIYYSQIVNDFQKGDIAEGYSVSREKKESFPLTVTSAQKNPTAFYLCASSISPTSQETQYFGPGTRLLVL.